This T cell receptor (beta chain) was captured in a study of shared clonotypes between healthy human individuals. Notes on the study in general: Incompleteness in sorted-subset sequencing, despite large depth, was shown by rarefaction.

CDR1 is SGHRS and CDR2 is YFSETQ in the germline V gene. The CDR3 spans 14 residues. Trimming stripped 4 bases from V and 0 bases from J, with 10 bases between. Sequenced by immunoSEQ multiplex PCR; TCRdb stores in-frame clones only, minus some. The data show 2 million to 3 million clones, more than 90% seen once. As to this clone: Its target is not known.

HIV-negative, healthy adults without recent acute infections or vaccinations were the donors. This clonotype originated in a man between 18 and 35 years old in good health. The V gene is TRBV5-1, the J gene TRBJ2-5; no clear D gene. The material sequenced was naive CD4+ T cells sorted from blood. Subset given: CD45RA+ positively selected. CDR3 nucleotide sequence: TGCGCCAGCAGCGCCGGGCCATACCAAGAGACCCAGTACTTC. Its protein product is CASSAGPYQETQYF.